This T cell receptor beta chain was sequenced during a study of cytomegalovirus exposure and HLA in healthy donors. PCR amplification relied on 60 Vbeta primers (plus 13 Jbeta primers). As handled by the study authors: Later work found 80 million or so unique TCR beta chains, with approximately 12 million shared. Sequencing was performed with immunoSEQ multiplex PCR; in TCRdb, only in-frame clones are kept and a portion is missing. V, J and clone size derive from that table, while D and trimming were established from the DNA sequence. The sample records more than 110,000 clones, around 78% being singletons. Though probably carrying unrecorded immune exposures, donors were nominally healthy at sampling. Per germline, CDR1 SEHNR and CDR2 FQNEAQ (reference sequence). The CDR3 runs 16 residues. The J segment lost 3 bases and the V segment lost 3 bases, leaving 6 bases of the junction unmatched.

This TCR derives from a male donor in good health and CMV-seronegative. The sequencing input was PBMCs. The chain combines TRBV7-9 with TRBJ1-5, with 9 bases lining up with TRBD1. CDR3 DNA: TGTGCCAGCAGCTTGGGGACAGGGAAGGCCAATCAGCCCCAGCATTTT. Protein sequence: CASSLGTGKANQPQHF.